The present TCR beta chain was sequenced within a study of PD-1 and CTLA-4 blockade in melanoma (dated by TCRdb to about 2021). Concerning the study at large: The study compared how PD-1 blockade and CTLA-4 blockade affected the melanoma-reactive CD8 T cell response in patients with melanoma.

Library preparation was by the immunoSEQ multiplex PCR assay. The immuneACCESS repertoire file appears here via TCRdb, limited to in-frame rearrangements. These files lack a portion of the clones; in checked studies, under half of the deficit traces to unresolved V genes, and the cause of the others is not known. The sample has tens of thousands of clones on record, 88% of them singletons. Clones ranked in the top ten supply approximately 8% of the sample. Turning to this clone: Its recognized antigen is unknown. Base qualities are not at hand, and no much larger clone is one base apart.

The sequences come from CD8+ T cells from peripheral blood, collected before anti-PD-1 treatment. The sequence was collected from a human donor with melanoma.

The CDR3 protein: CASSLSQGTGELFF. In nucleotides, the sequence is TGTGCCAGCAGTTTAAGCCAAGGCACCGGGGAGCTGTTTTTT. The chain uses TRBV27 and TRBJ2-2; the D segment cannot be called with confidence. V and J are truncated by 2 bases and 4 bases respectively, leaving an intervening sequence of 8 bases. From the cysteine up to the phenylalanine, the CDR3 has a length of 14 residues. The kept DNA is CDR3 alone, 42 bases in frame from the first base. CDR1 is given as MNHEY and CDR2 as SMNVEV, both from the germline V gene (reference sequence).